This entry is about one T cell receptor beta chain. The specificity of this receptor is unknown. There are no base qualities to consult, and no much larger clone falls within one base. This entry comes from a study of blood T cell repertoires in COVID-19 (TCRdb year 2020). In terms of the full investigation: Samples from collaborators originated in the United States, Italy and Spain and spanned both the acute and convalescent phases of COVID-19. The repertoires were released in a freely available public database meant as a resource for research on the immune response to SARS-CoV-2. The material from the prospective study consisted of cDNA or gDNA derived from T cells, B-cell-depleted T cells, or PBMCs. Where available, HLA class I and class II types were obtained from metadata supplied by the sample provider rather than from assay-based typing. A de-identified subject ID, COVID-19 status, age in years and sex were almost always included in the sample metadata. Samples were obtained from the ongoing ImmuneRACE study (first 160 participants) and from some 1,300 subjects provided by 6 global collaborators. Deeply sampled blood TCRbeta repertoires from subjects exposed to, actively infected with, or recovered from COVID-19 were included in the dataset. Results the study describes overall, beyond this receptor: The quantity of clinical and demographic metadata differed by source and by participant and was supplied without curation.

Participants in the prospective study were enrolled through a virtual design, were aged roughly 18 to 100 years, and lived in 24 United States geographic areas. In the prospective study, participants were assigned to cohorts based on the clinical history participants reported in a screening survey and a study questionnaire. ImmuneRACE Cohort 3 recovered participants were defined by two consecutive negative NP/OP PCR tests, healthcare professional clearance, or symptom resolution. In the prospective study, mobile phlebotomists collected whole blood, serum and a nasopharyngeal or oropharyngeal swab from each participant. Prospective study participants could optionally give additional blood draws and questionnaires over an approximately two-month period. Before DNA extraction, blood samples from the prospective study were shipped at room temperature or frozen. TCRbeta CDR3 regions were amplified from genomic DNA by means of the immunoSEQ Assay, a bias-controlled multiplex PCR. In the source study's methods: Within the assay, amplification of reference gene primers was used to estimate how many nucleated cells each sample contained. To quantify the absolute abundance of each unique TCRbeta CDR3 rearrangement, sequence reads were collapsed and filtered. For each sample, productive Simpson clonality was calculated as the square root of Simpson's diversity index across productive rearrangements. TCRdb stores this immuneACCESS table with in-frame sequences only. Part of the clones is absent; in the studies checked, under half of the shortfall reflects unresolved V genes, and no reason is known for the rest. V and J calls and clone size are those listed in that table; D and trimming were worked out from the DNA. The sample table lists hundreds of thousands of clones, around 89% of them with a count of one. Of the sample, 0.95% to 1.2% is held by the ten largest clones.

CDR1 and CDR2, looked up from the germline V gene, are MGHRA and YSYEKL. Trimming accounts for 4 bases at V and 4 bases at J, while the number of junction bases matched to no gene is 15. The CDR3 runs 18 residues from the cysteine to the phenylalanine. This entry keeps only the CDR3 DNA: 54 bases, framed from base 1. Specimen: PBMCs or T cells enriched from blood (not recorded which). This receptor was taken from a man aged 30-40 years who had recovered from COVID-19. This chain joins TRBV4-1 to TRBJ1-3, and 8 junction bases match TRBD1. For the CDR3, the sequence is CASSLLSRADRVGNTIYF. The DNA sequence is given as TGCGCCAGCAGCCTCCTCTCGAGGGCGGACAGGGTCGGAAACACCATATATTTT.